This entry is about one T cell receptor beta chain. Its antigen is currently not known. Base qualities were left out, and no much larger clone turns up one base away. The roughly 39 donors, aged roughly 6 to 95 years, were systemically healthy Caucasian individuals from Russia. Each donor gave about 9.7 milliliters of peripheral blood, drawn into EDTA-treated Vacutainer tubes. PBMCs were isolated by Ficoll-Paque density-gradient centrifugation, with at least 7 million obtained per sample. Total RNA, at least 6 micrograms per sample, was extracted from PBMCs with Trizol reagent. For every donor, an aliquot of PBMCs went through flow cytometry to measure the percentages of naive CD45RAhigh/CD27high T cells. The sample is drawn from a study of blood T cells in healthy people across ages (dated by TCRdb to 2015 to 2017). About the investigation overall: In model experiments, roughly one uniquely barcoded TCR beta cDNA molecule per two T cells was captured by template switching. To track age-related changes in TCR beta repertoire diversity, the study relied on deep sequencing normalized with unique cDNA molecular identifiers. The donors were divided into four age groups: young (average around 17 years), middle-aged (around 41), aged (approximately 59) and long-lived (about 79). Donors of different ages were randomly distributed across sequencing lanes to avoid experimental bias. Two additional independent replicas of 1 million unique cDNA reads from the same blood draw were analyzed for two donors (one aged 18 to 30 and one aged 80 or older). The full study reports these points: As age increased, observed TCR beta diversity per million T cells dropped in a roughly linear way, and a significant reduction was already evident by age roughly 36. Because profiling used bulk unsorted PBMCs, naive and antigen-experienced compartments could not be compared conclusively. A strong correlation was found between observed TCR beta diversity and the percentage of naive T cells measured by flow cytometry. Because donor CMV infection status was unknown, age-related changes in expanded clonotypes were potentially confounded. Estimates of total diversity from one million sequenced T cells were regarded as lower bounds and underestimates. The long-lived group showed more naive CD4+ T cells, fewer expanded clones and increased TCR diversity than the aged group, suggesting age selection.

Library method: 5' RACE. The sample was run on an Illumina HiSeq 2500. A second PCR of about 6 to 11 cycles was performed with a sample-barcoded 5' primer and a J-beta primer mix. A template-switch 5' adaptor carrying 12 random nucleotides introduced a unique molecular identifier onto each TCR beta cDNA molecule. Each sample yielded at least 3 million CDR3-containing paired-end reads. All of the RNA was converted into first-strand cDNA using the Mint cDNA synthesis kit, with a TRBC-specific oligonucleotide serving as the primer. All cDNA was treated with uracil-DNA glycosylase and then went through a first 18-cycle PCR with the universal primers M1SS and BC2_uni_R. On the authors' methods: Each sample was normalized by randomly selecting 1 million high-quality reads, each carrying a distinct molecular identifier. Reads with shared molecular identifiers were discarded instead of being binned into consensus sequences. MiTCR, set to a Q25 quality threshold and the strictest error-elimination algorithm, was used for CDR3 identification, clonotype clustering and error correction. A nonparametric unseen species model with Euler transformation was used to estimate a lower bound on total TCR beta diversity. Using fastp at Q25 and MiXCR, TCRdb reprocessed the public reads and kept productive beta chains. Rows are unified per CDR3 protein, each entry keeping the most common DNA and genes. The V and J calls shown here were made by TCRdb, not taken from the authors' results. The sample table shows roughly 800,000 distinct CDR3 sequences, and about 55% are seen once. Of the sample, around 40% is held by the ten largest clones.

Sequenced material: blood. This receptor was identified in an older man in good health.

For the CDR3, the sequence is CAARDKEKGEQFF. The nucleotide sequence is TGTGCCGCCCGGGACAAGGAAAAGGGTGAGCAGTTCTTC. Here the chain combines TRBV19 and TRBJ2-1, with TRBD1 perhaps the D gene, on 6 matching bases. Its CDR3 holds 13 amino acids, cysteine through phenylalanine. The sequence is cut down to CDR3 DNA, 39 bases in frame from base 1. CDR1 and CDR2, per the germline V gene (reference sequence), are LNHDA and SQIVND. V is cut by 11 bases and J by 9 bases, and the space between the germline ends is 20 bases.